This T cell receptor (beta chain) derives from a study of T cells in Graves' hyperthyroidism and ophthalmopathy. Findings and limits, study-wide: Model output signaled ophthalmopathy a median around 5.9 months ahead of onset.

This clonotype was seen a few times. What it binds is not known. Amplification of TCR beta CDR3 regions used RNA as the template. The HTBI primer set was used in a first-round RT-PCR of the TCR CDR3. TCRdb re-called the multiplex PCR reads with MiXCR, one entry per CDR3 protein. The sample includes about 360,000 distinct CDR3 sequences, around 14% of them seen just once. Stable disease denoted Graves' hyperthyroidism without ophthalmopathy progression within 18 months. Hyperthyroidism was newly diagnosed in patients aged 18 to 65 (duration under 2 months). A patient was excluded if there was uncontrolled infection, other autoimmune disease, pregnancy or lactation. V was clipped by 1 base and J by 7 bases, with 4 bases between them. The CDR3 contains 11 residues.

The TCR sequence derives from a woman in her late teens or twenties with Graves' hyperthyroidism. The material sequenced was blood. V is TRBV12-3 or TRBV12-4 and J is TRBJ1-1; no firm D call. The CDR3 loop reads CASSLESEAFF. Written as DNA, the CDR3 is TGTGCCAGCAGTTTAGAAAGTGAAGCTTTCTTT.